Sequencing of this T cell receptor (beta chain) was carried out in a study of beta chain features in type 1 diabetes. Concerning this clone itself: As yet, its antigen is unknown.

CDR1 and CDR2 (germline): SGHRS, YFSETQ. V was clipped by 7 bases and J by 5 bases, with 19 bases between them. The CDR3 is 14 residues long. Expressed TCRB transcripts were sequenced after all isolated RNA was converted to cDNA. Assay used: immunoSEQ multiplex PCR; TCRdb lists only in-frame clones, some missing. The repertoire holds about 390,000 clones, with 9.6% as singletons. Via the markers CD45RO/CCR7/CD25/CD127/CD95/CD27, stem cell-like memory, regulatory, central memory and naive CD4+ cells were sorted. Overall study findings and caveats: All four CD4+ subsets of Type 1 diabetes patients contained TCRB CDR3s that were moderately but significantly shorter.

The clonotype originates from a man aged 30 to 39 with type 1 diabetes. Sequenced input: central memory CD4+ T cells from blood. This chain joins TRBV5-1 and TRBJ2-7; no definite D call. Here the CDR3 reads CASAASNGNNEQYF. CDR3 DNA sequence: TGCGCCAGCGCTGCCTCCAACGGTAATAACGAGCAGTACTTC.